This entry is about one T cell receptor beta chain. As yet, its antigen is unknown. TCRdb called the reads again in MiXCR, with one record for every CDR3 protein. Here the sample spans 450,000 to 600,000 distinct CDR3 sequences, roughly 34% being singletons. Between the trimmed V and J ends, which lost 0 bases and 10 bases, there was a span of 18 bases. The germline gives CDR1 MGHRA, CDR2 YSYEKL. CDR3 length equals 16 residues. This sample was included in a study of T cell repertoires in cytomegalovirus infection. The TCR comes from a human donor in good health (CMV status not recorded). Some clones in this sample may be carry-over from other donors' samples. The sequenced sample was cultured PBMCs, obtained from culture after CMV antigen stimulation. V is TRBV4-1 and J is TRBJ1-4; D gene ambiguous. The CDR3 DNA is TGCGCCAGCAGCCAAGATCGGTGGGAACAGAGTGTAAAACTGTTTTTT. Amino acid sequence: CASSQDRWEQSVKLFF.